What follows is one T cell receptor (beta chain) and its context. The antigen is not known. This entry is derived from a study of T-cell memory formation after mild COVID-19. Study context: TCR clusters mostly belonged to single donors.

TCRdb re-analysed the 5' RACE reads in MiXCR, keeping a single row per CDR3 protein. Of roughly 380,000 distinct CDR3 sequences listed, 28% are singletons. The study, taken as a whole, reports: Confirmation was lacking for SARS-CoV-2 specificity of second-wave clones that peaked on day 37. While clones contracting from day 15 to 85 were balanced between CD4 and CD8, later expanders leaned CD4+. Mainly CM and EM harbored the contracting CD4+ clones; mainly EMRA harbored the CD8+ ones.

V lost 8 bases, J lost 4 bases, and 18 bases lay in between. The CDR3 spans 14 residues. Germline V gene sequence: CDR1 MDHEN, CDR2 SYDVKM. The TCR originated in an adult woman who had mild COVID-19 (a few samples of this study predate the infection). Cell type and time point are not known. The V call is TRBV28, the J call TRBJ2-7; D gene ambiguous. The sequenced material came from PBMCs or a T cell subset sorted from them (not recorded which). This chain's CDR3 is CASGWIRVGYEQYF. The CDR3 coding sequence is TGTGCCAGCGGGTGGATAAGGGTCGGGTACGAGCAGTACTTC.